This TCR beta chain was obtained from a study of Ad26.COV2.S vaccination and SARS-CoV-2 variants. Study-wide background: Ad26.COV2.S given intramuscularly, once or twice 56 days apart.

Clones were read by immunoSEQ multiplex PCR, and TCRdb kept only the in-frame ones, dropping some. Of roughly 300,000 clones listed, around 89% are singletons. Findings and caveats of the study: Substantial breadth in spike-specific CD8+ and CD4+ T cell responses was reportedly seen after vaccination.

The CDR3 is made up of 13 amino acids. V lost 1 base and J 5 bases, leaving 10 bases between the germline ends. Germline values: CDR1 SQVTM, CDR2 ANQGSEA. A remark on this clone: No antigen is known for it.

Treatment described: roughly 19 received Ad26.COV2.S at low or high dose, single or two shots; about 5 received placebo; per-sample allocation not given. The study sampled participants on day 63 after the first vaccine or placebo injection. V gene TRBV29-1 combines with J gene TRBJ2-3; D may be TRBD1 or TRBD2 (6 bases each). This clonotype was obtained from a person between 18 and 65 years old who received the Ad26.COV2.S COVID-19 vaccine or a placebo. The sample in question was peripheral blood, obtained in a trial of Ad26.COV2.S vaccine versus placebo. The CDR3 region is CSVEGGAQDTQYF. The CDR3 DNA is TGCAGCGTTGAAGGGGGGGCTCAAGATACGCAGTATTTT.